One sample yielded the 20 T cell receptor beta chains listed below, sequenced in a study of shared clonotypes between healthy human individuals. Measured with immunoSEQ multiplex PCR; TCRdb has only the in-frame clones, and not every one. The sample consists of hundreds of thousands of clones, more than 95% of them appearing once. Naive-designated CD8 cells lacked CD45RO, were positively enriched for CCR7, and omitted terminally differentiated effector memory CD45RA+ cells. What was sequenced was naive CD8+ T cells sorted from blood. Every receptor here comes from a man aged 30-40 years in good health.

The V gene is TRBV27, the J gene TRBJ1-1; D ambiguous. Trimming pared 7 bases from V and 5 bases from J, leaving 8 bases between. The CDR3 loop spans 11 amino acids. CDR1 is MNHEY, CDR2 SMNVEV, per germline (reference sequence). The CDR3 spells CASISETEAFF. The CDR3 nucleotides are TGTGCCAGCATCTCCGAGACTGAAGCTTTCTTT.

The gene calls are TRBV12-5 and TRBJ1-2, with a possible D match to TRBD1 (5 bases). V was clipped by 0 bases and J by 3 bases, with 14 bases between them. CDR3 length: 16 residues. Germline CDR1 is LGHNT and CDR2 is FRNRAP. The CDR3 DNA reads TGTGCTAGTGGTTTGGTAGGGGAGGGTTGGCACTATGGCTACACCTTC. Residues: CASGLVGEGWHYGYTF.

This rearrangement joins TRBV4-3 to TRBJ2-7; a weak D match, TRBD1 (5 bases). CDR1 is LGHNA, CDR2 YSLEER, per germline. The CDR3 contains 11 residues. V gave up 10 bases and J gave up 4 bases, with 11 bases separating them. This chain's CDR3 is CATTTEYEQYF. CDR3 bases: TGCGCCACCACGACAGAATACGAGCAGTACTTC.

V and J are TRBV29-1 and TRBJ2-1; 7 nucleotides line up with TRBD1. CDR3 length: 15 amino acids. V lost 8 bases, J lost 1 base, and 11 bases stayed unmatched. CDR1 and CDR2 from the germline V gene are SQVTM and ANQGSEA. The DNA for the CDR3 is TGCAGCATTGGGATTTCAGGGGGATCCTACAATGAGCAGTTCTTC. Its translation is CSIGISGGSYNEQFF.

CDR3 in DNA: TGTGCCTGGAGGATCGACAGAGGGGAAAACTACAATGAGCAGTTCTTC. It codes for CAWRIDRGENYNEQFF. The chain links TRBV30 to TRBJ2-1; D could derive from TRBD1 or TRBD2 (5 bases each). The germline gives CDR1 GTSNPN, CDR2 SVGIG (reference sequence). The V gene lost 3 bases and the J gene lost 3 bases, with 18 bases spanning the gap. CDR3 size: 16 residues.

V is TRBV5-1 and J is TRBJ2-1; 14 bases align to TRBD2. CDR1 and CDR2 from the germline V gene are SGHRS and YFSETQ. The CDR3 consists of 15 residues. Germline trimming cut 3 bases from V and 10 bases from J; bases unmatched to any gene: 6. CDR3: CASSSTSGRAGEQFF. Written as DNA, the CDR3 is TGCGCCAGCAGCTCGACTAGCGGGAGGGCCGGGGAGCAGTTCTTC. The full variable domain, with the rest looked up from reference TRBV5-1 and TRBJ2-1, is KAGVTQTPRYLIKTRGQQVTLSCSPISGHRSVSWYQQTPGQGLQFLFEYFSETQRNKGNFPGRFSGRQFSNSRSEMNVSTLELGDSALYLCASSSTSGRAGEQFFGPGTRLTVL.

The chain carries TRBV28 and TRBJ2-1; 7 nucleotides line up with TRBD1. The V gene's germline CDR1 is MDHEN and CDR2 SYDVKM. Losses at the gene ends were 2 bases for V and 5 bases for J; bases not matched to a gene: 6. This CDR3 contains 15 residues. The CDR3 nucleotides read TGTGCCAGCAGTTTACCCGGGACAGCCAACAATGAGCAGTTCTTC. It encodes CASSLPGTANNEQFF.

This chain links TRBV15 with TRBJ1-4; 7 bases align to TRBD1. Germline CDR1 is LNHNV and CDR2 is YYDKDF (reference sequence). Losses at the gene ends were 0 bases for V and 5 bases for J; bases not matched to a gene: 3. This CDR3 is 15 amino acids long. CDR3 in amino acids: CATSREVGQNEKLFF. The DNA of the CDR3 is TGTGCCACCAGCAGAGAAGTGGGACAGAATGAAAAACTGTTTTTT.

The J gene is TRBJ1-4, the V gene TRBV18, with a tentative D call TRBD1 (5 bases). This CDR3 contains 17 residues. Germline CDR1 KGHSH, CDR2 LQKENI. V was trimmed by 0 bases and J by 1 base, leaving 12 bases between them. CDR3 sequence (DNA): TGTGCCAGCTCACCACCGGGGCAGGATCTAACTAATGAAAAACTGTTTTTT. Amino acid sequence: CASSPPGQDLTNEKLFF.

The chain is built from TRBV6-6 and TRBJ1-2, with 7 bases lining up with TRBD1. V shed 0 bases and J 5 bases; nucleotides not matched to a gene: 9. CDR1 and CDR2 (germline): MNHNY, SVGAGI (reference sequence). This CDR3 spans 16 amino acids. In nucleotides, the CDR3 is TGTGCCAGCAGTTACTCTTCCACAGGGGTCCTTTATGGCTACACCTTC. The encoded protein is CASSYSSTGVLYGYTF.

V is TRBV12-5 and J is TRBJ2-7, with D perhaps matching TRBD1 or TRBD2 (5 bases each). The CDR3 length is 17 residues. Germline values: CDR1 LGHNT, CDR2 FRNRAP. Trimming cost V 1 base and J 1 base, with 17 bases left between them. The CDR3 spells CASGLATSPGRSYEQYF. DNA of the CDR3: TGTGCTAGTGGTTTGGCGACTTCTCCGGGACGATCCTACGAGCAGTACTTC. Combining the CDR3 with reference TRBV12-5 and TRBJ2-7 gives the whole variable domain DARVTQTPRHKVTEMGQEVTMRCQPILGHNTVFWYRQTMMQGLELLAYFRNRAPLDDSGMPKDRFSAEMPDATLATLKIQPSEPRDSAVYFCASGLATSPGRSYEQYFGPGTRLTVT.

This chain uses TRBV29-1 with TRBJ2-2; D is uncertain. Deletions cut 5 bases from V and 0 bases from J, with 10 bases between. Germline CDR1 reads SQVTM; CDR2 reads ANQGSEA. The CDR3 spans 14 residues. The chain's CDR3 is CSVLSSANTGELFF. The DNA of the CDR3 is TGCAGCGTTTTGTCTTCTGCGAACACCGGGGAGCTGTTTTTT.

This clone was seen once. This sequence joins TRBV11-3 and TRBJ2-2, with TRBD2 matching over 13 bases. Germline values: CDR1 SGHNT, CDR2 YENEEA. With 5 bases clipped from V and 8 bases from J, the junction kept 8 bases outside the gene matches. This CDR3 has 16 residues. This chain's CDR3 is CASSGVGLAGAGELFF. The CDR3 coding sequence is TGTGCCAGCAGCGGCGTCGGACTAGCGGGAGCGGGGGAGCTGTTTTTT.

The V and J genes are TRBV27 and TRBJ2-7; D is possibly TRBD1 (6 bases). This CDR3 has 16 amino acids. Germline V gene sequence: CDR1 MNHEY, CDR2 SMNVEV (reference sequence). The ends were cut back, 5 bases at V and 1 base at J, with 18 bases in the middle. The chain's CDR3 is CASSPIMVGQSYEQYF. The CDR3 DNA reads as TGTGCCAGCAGTCCTATAATGGTCGGACAGTCCTACGAGCAGTACTTC.

This chain links TRBV5-4 with TRBJ2-7, with a weak D call TRBD1 (6 bases). This CDR3 is 14 amino acids long. With 4 bases removed from V and 1 base from J, the gap between germline ends came to 12 bases. Germline loops: CDR1 SGHNT, CDR2 YYREEE (reference sequence). CDR3 sequence: CASSQTGFSYEQYF. The CDR3 nucleotides are TGTGCCAGCAGCCAAACAGGGTTTTCCTACGAGCAGTACTTC.

The V and J genes are TRBV5-1 and TRBJ2-3, with a weak D call TRBD1 (5 bases). The V end was cut by 4 bases, the J end by 0 bases, with 12 bases between. There are 15 residues in the CDR3. In germline, CDR1 is SGHRS, CDR2 YFSETQ. The CDR3 loop reads CASSLARTSTDTQYF. CDR3 in DNA: TGCGCCAGCAGCCTCGCCCGGACAAGCACAGATACGCAGTATTTT.

This chain connects TRBV6-5 to TRBJ1-1; D gene ambiguous. CDR3 length: 13 amino acids. CDR1 and CDR2 (germline): MNHEY, SVGAGI. V lost 5 bases and J 1 base, leaving 8 bases between the germline ends. The CDR3 loop reads CASSLAQNTEAFF. The CDR3 nucleotides are TGTGCCAGCAGTCTGGCCCAGAACACTGAAGCTTTCTTT.

J is TRBJ2-7 and V is TRBV7-6, with D tentatively TRBD2 (6 bases). Germline-derived CDR1 and CDR2 are SGHVS and FNYEAQ. The CDR3 runs to 10 residues. The chain's CDR3 is CAKRAYEQYF. The CDR3 nucleotides are TGTGCTAAGCGGGCCTACGAGCAGTACTTC.

The sample holds one count of this clone. Within the sample, other DNA sequences also encode this same CDR3. The rearrangement joins TRBV4-3 to TRBJ2-1; no firm D call. From germline, CDR1 is LGHNA and CDR2 YSLEER. V was cut by 0 bases and J by 0 bases, with 6 bases left in between. The CDR3 runs to 15 residues. The DNA for the CDR3 is TGCGCCAGCAGCCAAGACAGGAGCTCCTACAATGAGCAGTTCTTC. Protein product: CASSQDRSSYNEQFF.

V is TRBV27 and J is TRBJ2-7, with D perhaps TRBD2 (6 bases). CDR3 length: 15 residues. The V end was cut by 0 bases, the J end by 5 bases, with 14 bases between. The germline gives CDR1 MNHEY, CDR2 SMNVEV (reference sequence). CDR3 nucleotide sequence: TGTGCCAGCAGTTTATCCTCCGGGAGATACAACGAGCAGTACTTC. It encodes CASSLSSGRYNEQYF.